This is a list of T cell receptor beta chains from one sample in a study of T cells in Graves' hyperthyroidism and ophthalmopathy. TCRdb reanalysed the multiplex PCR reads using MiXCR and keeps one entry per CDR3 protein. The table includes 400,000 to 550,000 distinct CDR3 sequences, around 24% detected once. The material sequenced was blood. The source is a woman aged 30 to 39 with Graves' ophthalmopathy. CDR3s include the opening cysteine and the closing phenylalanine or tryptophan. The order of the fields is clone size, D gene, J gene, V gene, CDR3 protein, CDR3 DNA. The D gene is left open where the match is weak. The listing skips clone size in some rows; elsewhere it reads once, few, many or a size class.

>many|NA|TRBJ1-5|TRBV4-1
CASSQTWVSDQPQHF
TGCGCCAGCAGCCAGACGTGGGTATCCGATCAGCCCCAGCATTTT
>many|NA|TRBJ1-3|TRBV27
CASSLTVGEGNTIYF
TGTGCCAGCAGTTTAACGGTCGGGGAGGGAAACACCATATATTTT
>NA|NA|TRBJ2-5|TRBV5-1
CASSWEDRETQYF
TGCGCCAGCAGCTGGGAGGACAGGGAGACCCAGTACTTC
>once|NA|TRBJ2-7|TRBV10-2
CATTGLDSYEQYF
TGCGCCACCACCGGACTGGACTCCTACGAGCAGTACTTC
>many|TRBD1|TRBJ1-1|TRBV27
CASSLYGGQGSEAFF
TGTGCCAGCAGTTTATACGGTGGACAGGGCTCTGAAGCTTTCTTT
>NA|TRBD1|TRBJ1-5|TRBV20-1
CSGKGTGVGSQPQHF
TGCAGTGGGAAGGGCACAGGGGTCGGTAGTCAGCCCCAGCATTTT
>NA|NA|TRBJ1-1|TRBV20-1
CSAEAALGTEAFF
TGCAGTGCTGAGGCCGCTCTGGGGACTGAAGCTTTCTTT
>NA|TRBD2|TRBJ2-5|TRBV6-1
CASGTSQKETQYF
TGTGCCAGCGGGACTAGCCAAAAAGAGACCCAGTACTTC
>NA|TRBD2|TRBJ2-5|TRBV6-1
CASKSSGGVQETQYF
TGTGCCAGCAAAAGTAGCGGGGGGGTCCAAGAGACCCAGTACTTC
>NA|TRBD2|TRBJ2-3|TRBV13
CASSLLAGGTDTQYF
TGTGCCAGCAGCTTACTAGCGGGGGGCACAGATACGCAGTATTTT
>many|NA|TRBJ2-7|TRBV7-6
CASSLTEDEQYF
TGTGCCAGCAGCTTAACGGAGGACGAGCAGTACTTC
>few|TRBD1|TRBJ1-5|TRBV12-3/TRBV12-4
CASSSGTGPLGNQPQHF
TGTGCCAGCAGTTCTGGGACAGGGCCCTTGGGCAATCAGCCCCAGCATTTT
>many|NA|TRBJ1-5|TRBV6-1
CASSEGEGNQPQHF
TGTGCCAGCAGTGAAGGGGAGGGCAATCAGCCCCAGCATTTT
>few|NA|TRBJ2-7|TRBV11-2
CASSLFGSPNAGPTYEQYF
TGTGCCAGCAGCCTGTTTGGTTCCCCCAATGCGGGACCTACCTACGAGCAGTACTTC
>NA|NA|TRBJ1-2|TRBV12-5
CASGGDGYGYTF
TGTGCTAGTGGTGGGGACGGCTATGGCTACACCTTC
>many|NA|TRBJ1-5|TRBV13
CASSYYNQPQHF
TGTGCCAGCAGCTACTATAATCAGCCCCAGCATTTT
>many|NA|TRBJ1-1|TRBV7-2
CASSPNHLGGTEAFF
TGTGCCAGCAGTCCGAACCACCTCGGAGGCACTGAAGCTTTCTTT
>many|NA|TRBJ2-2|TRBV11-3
CASSLSFPNPNTGELFF
TGTGCCAGCAGCTTATCTTTTCCCAATCCGAACACCGGGGAGCTGTTTTTT
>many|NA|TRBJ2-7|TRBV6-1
CASRPTGTYEQYF
TGTGCCAGCAGGCCCACAGGAACCTACGAGCAGTACTTC
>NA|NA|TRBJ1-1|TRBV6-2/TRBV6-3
CASSYSPHVQGRRTEAFF
TGTGCCAGCAGTTACTCGCCCCACGTTCAGGGGCGCCGGACTGAAGCTTTCTTT
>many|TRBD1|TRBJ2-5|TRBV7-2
CASSLVAWTGEETQYF
TGTGCCAGCAGCTTAGTGGCATGGACAGGGGAAGAGACCCAGTACTTC
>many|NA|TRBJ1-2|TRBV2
CASSDDWTEGYTF
TGTGCCAGCAGTGATGATTGGACAGAAGGCTACACCTTC
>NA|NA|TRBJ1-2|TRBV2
CASTLNRAAPWGYTF
TGTGCCAGCACCTTGAATAGGGCGGCCCCCTGGGGCTACACCTTC
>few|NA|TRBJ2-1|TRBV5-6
CASSALFGGQQFF
TGTGCCAGCAGCGCCTTGTTTGGGGGGCAGCAGTTCTTC
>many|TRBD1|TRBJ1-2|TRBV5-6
CASSFLGQGYGYTF
TGTGCCAGCAGCTTCCTTGGACAGGGCTATGGCTACACCTTC
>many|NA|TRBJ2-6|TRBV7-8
CASRDSGANVLTF
TGTGCCAGCAGGGACTCTGGGGCCAACGTCCTGACTTTC
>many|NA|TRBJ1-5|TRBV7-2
CASSSGPQYSNQPQHF
TGTGCCAGCAGCTCCGGTCCCCAGTATAGCAATCAGCCCCAGCATTTT
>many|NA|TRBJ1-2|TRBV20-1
CSARDLYRIYTF
TGCAGTGCTAGAGATTTGTACAGGATCTACACCTTC
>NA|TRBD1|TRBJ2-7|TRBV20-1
CSARVETGGYEQYF
TGCAGTGCTAGAGTTGAGACAGGGGGGTACGAGCAGTACTTC
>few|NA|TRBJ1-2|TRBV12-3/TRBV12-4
CASSQLRETNYGYTF
TGTGCCAGCAGCCAACTCAGGGAAACTAACTATGGCTACACCTTC
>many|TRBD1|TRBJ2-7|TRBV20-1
CSARGPGTGHYEQYF
TGCAGTGCTAGAGGTCCCGGGACAGGGCACTACGAGCAGTACTTC
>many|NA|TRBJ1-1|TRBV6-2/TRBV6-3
CASSSRTRLNTEAFF
TGTGCCAGCAGTTCCCGGACCAGGTTGAACACTGAAGCTTTCTTT
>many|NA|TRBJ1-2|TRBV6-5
CASSYPGTPANYGYTF
TGTGCCAGCAGTTACCCTGGGACGCCCGCTAACTATGGCTACACCTTC
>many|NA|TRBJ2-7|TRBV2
CASSAGSLSYERYF
TGTGCCAGCAGTGCTGGCAGCCTCTCCTACGAGCGGTACTTC
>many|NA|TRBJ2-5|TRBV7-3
CASSPARSGTQYF
TGTGCCAGCAGCCCGGCTAGGAGTGGGACCCAGTACTTC
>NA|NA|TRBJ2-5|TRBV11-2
CASSLEGATQYF
TGTGCCAGCAGCTTAGAAGGTGCGACCCAGTACTTC
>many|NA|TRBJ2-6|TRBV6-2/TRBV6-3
CASSDISSGANVLTF
TGTGCCAGCAGCGACATATCCTCTGGGGCCAACGTCCTGACTTTC
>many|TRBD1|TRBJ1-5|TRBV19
CASSRRDRVEPQHF
TGTGCCAGTAGTCGCCGGGACAGGGTCGAGCCCCAGCATTTT
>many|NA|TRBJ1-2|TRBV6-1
CASKTGLYGYTF
TGTGCCAGCAAGACAGGTCTTTATGGCTACACCTTC
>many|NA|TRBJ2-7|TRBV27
CASTLDPRGSYEQYF
TGTGCCAGCACCCTTGACCCTCGGGGCTCCTACGAGCAGTACTTC
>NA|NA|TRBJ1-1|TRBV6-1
CASSEVPGTEAFF
TGTGCCAGCAGTGAAGTCCCTGGAACTGAAGCTTTCTTT
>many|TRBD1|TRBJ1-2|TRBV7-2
CASSFGQGAYYGYTF
TGTGCCAGCAGCTTCGGACAGGGGGCATACTATGGCTACACCTTC
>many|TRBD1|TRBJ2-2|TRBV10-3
CAISGGTGSNTGELFF
TGTGCCATCAGTGGGGGGACAGGAAGTAACACCGGGGAGCTGTTTTTT
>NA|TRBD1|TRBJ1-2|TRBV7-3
CASSIGGEAYGYTF
TGTGCCAGCAGCATAGGGGGCGAAGCCTATGGCTACACCTTC
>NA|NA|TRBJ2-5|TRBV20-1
CSASGTMETQYF
TGCAGTGCAAGCGGGACAATGGAGACCCAGTACTTC
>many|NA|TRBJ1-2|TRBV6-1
CASSLRDNWGYGYTF
TGTGCCAGCAGTCTCCGGGACAATTGGGGCTATGGCTACACCTTC